The source of this T cell receptor (beta chain) is a study of cytomegalovirus exposure and HLA in healthy donors. Study-level results: Most TCR sequences were seen very rarely across donors, but some public TCRs occurred in many. A later analysis showed TCR association rates differing by HLA locus, peaking at DRB1 and lowest at HLA-C.

This clone turned up a few times. Its antigen is unknown. Researchers ran the PCR with 60 Vbeta and 13 Jbeta primers. TCRdb's copy holds only in-frame clones and misses some; the assay was immunoSEQ multiplex PCR. The data contain roughly 180,000 clones, about 9% of them singletons. Sequences were obtained from PBMCs. This TCR came from a woman in her 30s in good health and CMV-seropositive.

CDR3 DNA sequence: TGCGCCAGCAGCGTGGCCGGGACTAGCGGGGGAGGGGCAGATACGCAGTATTTT. It encodes CASSVAGTSGGGADTQYF. This chain uses TRBV5-1 with TRBJ2-3; the match to TRBD2 covers 14 bases. The length of the CDR3 is 18 residues. Germline V gene lookup returns CDR1 SGHRS and CDR2 YFSETQ. Trimming cost V 4 bases and J 4 bases; bases outside gene matches: 11.